A selection of T cell receptor beta chains follows, all from one sample in a study of OX40 agonist ivuxolimab in advanced cancers. Only in-frame clones appear in the TCRdb table, and some are missing; sequencing was by immunoSEQ multiplex PCR. Of tens of thousands of clones detected, over 90% appear once; the ten largest clones hold 15% to 20%. The input for sequencing was CD4+ or CD8+ T cells sorted from blood, taken in a trial of the OX40 agonist ivuxolimab. The receptors were sampled from an adult with an advanced solid tumor such as melanoma, head and neck, liver or kidney cancer. CDR3s include the opening cysteine and the closing phenylalanine or tryptophan. The D gene is left open where the match is weak. A clone size is listed for some rows: how often the clone was seen (once, few, many), or a class if it is expanded.

clone_size	d_call	v_call	j_call	cdr3_aa	cdr3_nt
-	-	TRBV28	TRBJ2-1	CASSLFGPSNEQFF	TGTGCCAGCAGTTTATTTGGCCCCAGCAATGAGCAGTTCTTC
once	-	TRBV4-3	TRBJ2-5	CASSQDRSQETQYF	TGCGCCAGCAGCCAAGATCGCAGCCAAGAGACCCAGTACTTC
-	-	TRBV27	TRBJ1-1	CASSLSAQGNTEAFF	TGTGCCAGCAGTTTATCCGCCCAGGGTAACACTGAAGCTTTCTTT
-	TRBD1	TRBV2	TRBJ1-1	CASSSDRGRGSTEAFF	TGTGCCAGCAGCTCCGACAGGGGGCGTGGGAGCACTGAAGCTTTCTTT
-	-	TRBV7-9	TRBJ2-7	CASSATYEQYF	TGTGCCAGCAGCGCCACCTACGAGCAGTACTTC
-	-	TRBV28	TRBJ2-5	CASSSRDTLSETQYF	TGTGCCAGCAGTTCGCGGGACACCCTCTCGGAGACCCAGTACTTC
-	TRBD1	TRBV29-1	TRBJ2-7	CSVEDRGTGNSYEQYF	TGCAGCGTTGAAGATCGCGGGACAGGGAATTCCTACGAGCAGTACTTC
-	-	TRBV7-2	TRBJ1-1	CASSPNPRGPRSTEAFF	TGTGCCAGCAGCCCCAATCCCCGGGGGCCAAGGAGTACTGAAGCTTTCTTT
-	-	TRBV9	TRBJ2-7	CASSVATDYEQYF	TGTGCCAGCAGCGTAGCAACAGACTACGAGCAGTACTTC
-	TRBD1	TRBV28	TRBJ2-7	CATGQGNFEQYF	TGTGCCACCGGACAGGGCAATTTCGAGCAGTACTTC
-	-	TRBV5-4	TRBJ2-1	CASSLGGFGSYNEQFF	TGTGCCAGCAGCTTGGGAGGGTTCGGATCCTACAATGAGCAGTTCTTC
once	TRBD1	TRBV28	TRBJ2-7	CASSSTGTAYEQYF	TGTGCCAGCAGCTCGACCGGGACAGCCTACGAGCAGTACTTC
-	-	TRBV9	TRBJ1-1	CASSVAGGWTEAFF	TGTGCCAGCAGCGTAGCGGGAGGGTGGACTGAAGCTTTCTTT
-	TRBD2	TRBV19	TRBJ2-7	CASAGGHGDEQYF	TGTGCCAGCGCGGGAGGGCACGGTGACGAGCAGTACTTC
-	TRBD2	TRBV27	TRBJ2-7	CASSLQAGDTLVEQYF	TGTGCCAGCAGTTTACAAGCGGGAGACACTTTAGTAGAGCAGTACTTC
once	-	TRBV28	TRBJ2-2	CASSLISNTGELFF	TGTGCCAGCAGTTTAATCAGCAACACCGGGGAGCTGTTTTTT
-	TRBD2	TRBV4-3	TRBJ2-3	CASSQGTSGNPTDTQYF	TGCGCCAGCAGCCAGGGGACTAGCGGGAACCCCACAGATACGCAGTATTTT
-	TRBD1	TRBV11-2	TRBJ1-2	CASSADREIANYGYTF	TGTGCCAGCAGCGCGGACAGGGAGATAGCTAACTATGGCTACACCTTC
-	-	TRBV5-6	TRBJ1-5	CASSLGQGQLPQHF	TGTGCCAGCAGCTTGGGGCAAGGGCAGCTGCCCCAGCATTTT
-	-	TRBV7-9	TRBJ1-1	CASSWGSGMNTEAFF	TGTGCCAGCAGCTGGGGGTCGGGAATGAACACTGAAGCTTTCTTT
-	-	TRBV27	TRBJ2-3	CASSDQGRGTDTQYF	TGTGCCAGCAGCGACCAGGGGCGGGGCACAGATACGCAGTATTTT
-	-	TRBV28	TRBJ2-1	CASSLWHNEQFF	TGTGCCAGCAGTTTATGGCACAATGAGCAGTTCTTC
once	TRBD2	TRBV4-1	TRBJ2-1	CASSQGLAGGPHNEQFF	TGCGCCAGCAGCCAGGGTCTAGCGGGAGGGCCCCACAATGAGCAGTTCTTC
-	-	TRBV27	TRBJ2-7	CASSLSGSGIQQYF	TGTGCCAGCAGTTTAAGTGGGAGTGGGATACAGCAGTACTTC